The text below deals with one TCR beta chain. The entry originates in a study of identifying expanded T cells in peripheral blood. Germline CDR1 and CDR2: LNHDA and SQIVND (reference sequence). With V trimmed by 8 bases and J by 8 bases, 13 bases remained unmatched. The CDR3 spans 15 residues. Some clones are missing from TCRdb's copy, which holds only in-frame ones; the method was immunoSEQ multiplex PCR. Altogether about 86,000 clones are present, approximately 84% being singletons, with the ten largest covering less than 5%. The chain is built from TRBV19 and TRBJ2-1; TRBD2 agrees at 9 bases. The material sequenced was blood. The receptor was derived from a person aged 18 to 75 in good health. DNA for the CDR3: TGTGCCAGTGCTCCTCTAGCGGGGTTATCGCATGAGCAGTTCTTC. Translation gives CASAPLAGLSHEQFF.